The present entry profiles one T cell receptor (beta chain) with its context. Its antigen is not known. These data are taken from a study of beta chain features in type 1 diabetes. Sequenced material consisted of expressed TCRB transcripts (all of the isolated RNA was reverse transcribed). TCRdb's table, derived via immunoSEQ multiplex PCR, lists solely in-frame clones and lacks some. The sample gives roughly 250,000 clones, around 20% of which show up once; around 0.028% is in the top ten. Regarding the study as a whole: Type 1 diabetes patients had TCRB CDR3s that were shorter (moderately but significantly so) in all four CD4+ subsets.

Between the trimmed V and J ends, which lost 5 bases and 6 bases, there was a span of 13 bases. There are 14 residues in the CDR3. Germline CDR1 and CDR2: SGHAT and FQNNGV. Material for sequencing was naive CD4+ T cells from blood. The V gene is TRBV11-2, the J gene TRBJ2-2; the D gene is possibly TRBD2 (6 bases). The TCR comes from a woman between 40 and 55 years old with type 1 diabetes. DNA for the CDR3: TGTGCCAGCAGCCCGGGAGTGGGGCCCGGGGAGCTGTTTTTT. Amino acid sequence: CASSPGVGPGELFF.